This T cell receptor beta chain was recovered during a study of T cells after yellow fever vaccination. In germline, CDR1 is SQVTM, CDR2 ANQGSEA. The CDR3 sequence is 13 residues long. Trimming cost V 6 bases and J 5 bases; bases outside gene matches: 6. Study conclusions and caveats: The presence of abundant clonotypes contaminating from the bulk population was possible in FACS-sorted repertoires. Most clones from primary vaccination were detected again post-booster (approximately 97% CD4, roughly 85% CD8).

From the 5' RACE reads, TCRdb called clonotypes with MiXCR, one entry per CDR3 protein. Found here are approximately 510,000 distinct CDR3 sequences, 21% of them singletons; the top ten hold around 17%. In this sample, this clonotype turned up a few times. The antigen is undetermined. This receptor was obtained from a man in his late teens or twenties who received the YFV17D yellow fever vaccine. The sample was PBMCs, taken approximately 22 days after the first yellow fever vaccination. The V gene is TRBV29-1, the J gene TRBJ1-4, with TRBD1 matching 7 bases. The CDR3 region is CSVAGQRNEKLFF. DNA of the CDR3: TGCAGCGTCGCGGGACAGAGGAATGAAAAACTGTTTTTT.